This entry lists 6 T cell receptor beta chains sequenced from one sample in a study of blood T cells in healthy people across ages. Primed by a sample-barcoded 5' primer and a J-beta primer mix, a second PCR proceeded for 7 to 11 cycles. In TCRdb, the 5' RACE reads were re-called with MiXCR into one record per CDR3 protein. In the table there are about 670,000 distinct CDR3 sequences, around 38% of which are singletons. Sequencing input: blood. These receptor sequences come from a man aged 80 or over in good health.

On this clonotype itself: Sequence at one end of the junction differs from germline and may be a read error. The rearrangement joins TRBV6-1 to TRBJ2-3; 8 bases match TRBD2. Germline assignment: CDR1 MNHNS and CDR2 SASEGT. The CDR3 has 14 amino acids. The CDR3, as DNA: TGTGCCAGCAGTCAAGCGGGGGACACAGAGACGCAGTATTTT. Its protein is CASSQAGDTETQYF.

The CDR3 nucleotides are TGTGCCAGCATCGTTACAGGGCGGGGGAATTCACCCCTCCACTTT. It specifies CASIVTGRGNSPLHF. The chain links TRBV2 to TRBJ1-6; a weak D match, TRBD1 (6 bases). Per the germline V gene, CDR1 is SNHLY and CDR2 is FYNNEI. The V gene lost 7 bases and the J gene lost 7 bases, with 17 bases spanning the gap. CDR3 size: 15 residues.

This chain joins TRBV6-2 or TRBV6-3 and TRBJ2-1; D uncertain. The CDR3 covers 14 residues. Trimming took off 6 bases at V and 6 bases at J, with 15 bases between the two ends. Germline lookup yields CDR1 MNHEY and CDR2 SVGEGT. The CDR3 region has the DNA TGTGCCAGCAGCCCCGATTTGGGCCTCAATGAGCAGTTCTTC. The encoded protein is CASSPDLGLNEQFF.

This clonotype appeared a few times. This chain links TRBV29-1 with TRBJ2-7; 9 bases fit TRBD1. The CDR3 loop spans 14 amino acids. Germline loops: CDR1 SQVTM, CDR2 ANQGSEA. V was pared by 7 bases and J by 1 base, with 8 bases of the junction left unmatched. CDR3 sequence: CSAQPGQGSYEQYF. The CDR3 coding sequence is TGCAGCGCTCAACCGGGACAGGGTTCCTACGAGCAGTACTTC.

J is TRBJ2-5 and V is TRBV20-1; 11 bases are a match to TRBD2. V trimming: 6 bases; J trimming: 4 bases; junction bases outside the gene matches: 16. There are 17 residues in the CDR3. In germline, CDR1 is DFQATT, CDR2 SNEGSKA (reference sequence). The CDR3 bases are TGCAGTGCACACTGGCGGCTAGCGGGAGGTCCTCGAGAGACCCAGTACTTC. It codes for CSAHWRLAGGPRETQYF.

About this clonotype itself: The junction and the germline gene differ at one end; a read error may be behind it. The CDR3 DNA sequence: TGTTCCAGCAGCATGACATCGCCCCTTAGGGCAGATACGCAGTATTTT. Residues: CSSSMTSPLRADTQYF. This chain links TRBV6-5 with TRBJ2-3; D call uncertain. Germline V gene lookup returns CDR1 MNHEY and CDR2 SVGAGI. CDR3 length: 16 residues.